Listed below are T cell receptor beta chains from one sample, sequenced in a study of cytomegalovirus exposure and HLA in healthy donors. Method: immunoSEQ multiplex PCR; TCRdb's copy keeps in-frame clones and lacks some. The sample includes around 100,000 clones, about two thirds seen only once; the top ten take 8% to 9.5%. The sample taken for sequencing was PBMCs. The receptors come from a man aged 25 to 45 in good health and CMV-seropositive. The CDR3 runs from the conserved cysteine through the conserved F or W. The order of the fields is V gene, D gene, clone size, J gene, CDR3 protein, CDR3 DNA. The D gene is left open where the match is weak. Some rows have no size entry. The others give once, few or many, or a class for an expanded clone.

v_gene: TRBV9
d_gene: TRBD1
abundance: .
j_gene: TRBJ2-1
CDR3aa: CASSAQTGAYNEQFF
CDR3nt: TGTGCCAGCAGCGCGCAAACAGGGGCCTACAATGAGCAGTTCTTC

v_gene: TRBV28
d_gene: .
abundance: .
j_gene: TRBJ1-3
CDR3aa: CASRAHYVNTIYF
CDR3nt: TGTGCCAGCAGAGCCCATTACGTGAACACCATATATTTT

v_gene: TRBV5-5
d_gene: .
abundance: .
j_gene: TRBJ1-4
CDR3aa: CASSVPGGYEKLFF
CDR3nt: TGTGCCAGCAGCGTACCAGGCGGGTATGAAAAACTGTTTTTT

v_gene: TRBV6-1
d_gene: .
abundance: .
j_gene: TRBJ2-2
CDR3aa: CASGGKEMTGELFF
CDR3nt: TGTGCCAGCGGGGGCAAAGAGATGACCGGGGAGCTGTTTTTT

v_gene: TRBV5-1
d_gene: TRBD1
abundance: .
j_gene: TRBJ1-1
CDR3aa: CASSPQTGGNTEAFF
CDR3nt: TGCGCCAGCAGCCCCCAGACAGGGGGGAACACTGAAGCTTTCTTT

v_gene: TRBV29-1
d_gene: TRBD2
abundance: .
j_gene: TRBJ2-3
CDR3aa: CSVGGTSGRGTDTQYF
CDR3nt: TGCAGCGTTGGTGGGACTAGCGGGAGAGGCACAGATACGCAGTATTTT

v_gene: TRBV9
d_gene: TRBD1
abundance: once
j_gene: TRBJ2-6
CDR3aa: CASSARQGVSGANVLTF
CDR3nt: TGTGCCAGCAGCGCCAGACAGGGCGTCTCTGGGGCCAACGTCCTGACTTTC

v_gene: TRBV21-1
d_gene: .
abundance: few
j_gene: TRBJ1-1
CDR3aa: CASSRGPMVRSWTGEAFF
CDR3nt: TGTGCCAGCAGCAGGGGGCCCATGGTTAGGAGTTGGACAGGTGAAGCTTTCTTT

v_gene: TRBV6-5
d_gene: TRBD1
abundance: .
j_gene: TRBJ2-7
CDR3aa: CASSSGTGNIYEQYF
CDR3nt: TGTGCCAGCAGTTCCGGGACAGGGAATATCTACGAGCAGTACTTC

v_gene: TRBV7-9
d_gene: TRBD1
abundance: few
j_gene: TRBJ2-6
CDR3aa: CASSLTGAGANVLTF
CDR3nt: TGTGCCAGCAGCTTAACAGGGGCTGGGGCCAACGTCCTGACTTTC

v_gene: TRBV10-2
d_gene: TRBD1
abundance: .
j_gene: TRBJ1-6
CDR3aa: CASRATGTGGRNSPLHF
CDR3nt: TGCGCCAGCAGGGCTACCGGGACAGGGGGAAGAAATTCACCCCTCCACTTT

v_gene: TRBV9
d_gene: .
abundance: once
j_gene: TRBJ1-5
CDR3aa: CASRFRATIPESNQPQHF
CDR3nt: TGTGCCAGCCGTTTTAGAGCGACTATTCCCGAAAGCAATCAGCCCCAGCATTTT

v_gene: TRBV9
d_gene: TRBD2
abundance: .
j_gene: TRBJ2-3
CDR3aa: CASSLGLAGSTDTQYF
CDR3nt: TGTGCCAGCAGCTTGGGACTAGCGGGGAGCACAGATACGCAGTATTTT

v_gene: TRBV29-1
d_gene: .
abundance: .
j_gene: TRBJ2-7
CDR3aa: CSVFGGSHEQYF
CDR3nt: TGCAGCGTTTTTGGAGGGAGCCACGAGCAGTACTTC

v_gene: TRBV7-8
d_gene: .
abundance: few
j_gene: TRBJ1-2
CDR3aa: CASSEGGLSVQYGYTF
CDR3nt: TGTGCCAGCAGCGAAGGTGGACTCTCTGTTCAGTATGGCTACACCTTC

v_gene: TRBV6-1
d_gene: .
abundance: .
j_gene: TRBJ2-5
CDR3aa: CASSEAAGYQETQYF
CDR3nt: TGTGCCAGCAGTGAAGCGGCGGGGTACCAAGAGACCCAGTACTTC

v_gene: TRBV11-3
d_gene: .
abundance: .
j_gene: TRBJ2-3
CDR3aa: CASSLEGSRGTDTQYF
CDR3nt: TGTGCCAGCAGCTTAGAAGGGAGTAGAGGCACAGATACGCAGTATTTT

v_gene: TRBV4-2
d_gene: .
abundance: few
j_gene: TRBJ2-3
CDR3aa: CASSPDLDNTDTQYF
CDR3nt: TGTGCCAGCAGCCCAGACTTGGACAACACAGATACGCAGTATTTT

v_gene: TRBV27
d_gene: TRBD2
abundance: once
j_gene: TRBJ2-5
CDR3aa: CASGGLAGETQYF
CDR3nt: TGTGCCAGCGGGGGACTAGCGGGAGAGACCCAGTACTTC

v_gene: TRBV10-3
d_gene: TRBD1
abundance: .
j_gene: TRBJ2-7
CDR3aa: CAIRGQGEEQYF
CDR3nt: TGTGCCATCAGAGGACAGGGGGAAGAGCAGTACTTC

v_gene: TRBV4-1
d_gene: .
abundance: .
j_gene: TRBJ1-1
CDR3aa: CASSQVRQAQGTEAFF
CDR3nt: TGCGCCAGCAGCCAAGTCAGACAGGCCCAGGGGACTGAAGCTTTCTTT

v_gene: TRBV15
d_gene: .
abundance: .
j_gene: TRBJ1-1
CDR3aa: CATSRDKGAGREAFF
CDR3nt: TGTGCCACCAGCAGAGATAAAGGGGCAGGACGTGAAGCTTTCTTT

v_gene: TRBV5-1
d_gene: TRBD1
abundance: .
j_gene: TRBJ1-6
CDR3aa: CASSRTGGSGSDSPLHF
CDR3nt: TGCGCCAGCAGTCGTACAGGGGGCTCGGGGTCGGATTCACCCCTCCACTTT

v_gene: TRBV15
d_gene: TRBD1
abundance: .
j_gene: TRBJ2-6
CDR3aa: CATSRDWGQGAGANVLTF
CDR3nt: TGTGCCACCAGCAGAGATTGGGGACAGGGAGCTGGGGCCAACGTCCTGACTTTC

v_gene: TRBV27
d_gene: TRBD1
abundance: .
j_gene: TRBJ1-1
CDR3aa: CASSFRDRGANTEAFF
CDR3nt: TGTGCCAGCAGTTTCCGGGACAGGGGGGCGAACACTGAAGCTTTCTTT

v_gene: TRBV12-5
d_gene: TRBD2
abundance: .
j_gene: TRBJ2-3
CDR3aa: CASGLGLAGGGDTQYF
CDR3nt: TGTGCTAGTGGTTTAGGCCTAGCGGGGGGAGGGGATACGCAGTATTTT

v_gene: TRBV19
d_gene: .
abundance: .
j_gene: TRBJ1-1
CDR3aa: CASSIVGGTEAFF
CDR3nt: TGTGCCAGTAGTATAGTGGGGGGCACTGAAGCTTTCTTT

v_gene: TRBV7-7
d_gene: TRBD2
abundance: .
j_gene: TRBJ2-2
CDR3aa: CASSLTSGGSTGELFF
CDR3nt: TGTGCTAGCAGCCTAACTAGCGGGGGGTCGACCGGGGAGCTGTTTTTT

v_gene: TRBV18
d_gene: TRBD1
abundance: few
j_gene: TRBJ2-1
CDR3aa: CASSPQGAGTYNEQFF
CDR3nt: TGTGCCAGCTCACCACAGGGGGCAGGAACCTACAATGAGCAGTTCTTC

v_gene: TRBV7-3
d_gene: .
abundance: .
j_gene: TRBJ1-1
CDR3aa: CASSSGRQNTEAFF
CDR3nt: TGTGCCAGCAGCAGCGGACGGCAGAACACTGAAGCTTTCTTT

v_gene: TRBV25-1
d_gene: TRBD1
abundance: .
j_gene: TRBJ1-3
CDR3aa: CASIPTGEVGNTIYF
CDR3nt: TGTGCCAGCATTCCGACAGGGGAGGTTGGAAACACCATATATTTT

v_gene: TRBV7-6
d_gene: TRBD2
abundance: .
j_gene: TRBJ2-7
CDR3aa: CASSLGSGAYYEQYF
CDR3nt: TGTGCCAGCAGCTTGGGAAGCGGGGCCTACTACGAGCAGTACTTC

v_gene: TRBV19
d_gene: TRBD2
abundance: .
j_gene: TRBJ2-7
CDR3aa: CASSKGRAGGPPSYEQYF
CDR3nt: TGTGCCAGTAGTAAAGGACGGGCGGGGGGGCCCCCATCCTACGAGCAGTACTTC

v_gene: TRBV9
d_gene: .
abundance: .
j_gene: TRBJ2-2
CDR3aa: CASSAHPGSPNTGELFF
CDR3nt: TGTGCCAGCAGCGCGCATCCCGGGAGCCCGAACACCGGGGAGCTGTTTTTT

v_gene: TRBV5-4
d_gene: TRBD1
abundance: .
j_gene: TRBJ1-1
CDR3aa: CASSLQGGPNTEAFF
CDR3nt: TGTGCCAGCAGCTTACAGGGGGGACCGAACACTGAAGCTTTCTTT

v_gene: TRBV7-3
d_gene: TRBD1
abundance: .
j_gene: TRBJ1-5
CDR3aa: CASSLKNIPGGRNQPQHF
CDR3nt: TGTGCCAGCAGCTTAAAGAATATCCCAGGGGGACGCAATCAGCCCCAGCATTTT

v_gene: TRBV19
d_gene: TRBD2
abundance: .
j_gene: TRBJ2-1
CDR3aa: CASTTSGGLSSYNEQFF
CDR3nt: TGTGCCAGTACCACTAGCGGGGGGTTAAGCTCCTACAATGAGCAGTTCTTC

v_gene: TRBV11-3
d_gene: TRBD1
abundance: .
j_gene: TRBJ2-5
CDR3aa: CASSPPGDRTQTQYF
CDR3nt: TGTGCCAGCAGCCCCCCCGGGGACAGGACGCAGACCCAGTACTTC

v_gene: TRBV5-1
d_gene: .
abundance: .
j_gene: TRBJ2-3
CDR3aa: CASSFGGGRTDTQYF
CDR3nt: TGCGCCAGCAGCTTTGGCGGGGGCAGGACAGATACGCAGTATTTT

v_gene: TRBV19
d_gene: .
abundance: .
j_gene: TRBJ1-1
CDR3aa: CASSIKVEDTYEWANTEAFF
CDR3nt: TGTGCCAGTAGTATCAAAGTCGAGGACACTTATGAGTGGGCGAACACTGAAGCTTTCTTT

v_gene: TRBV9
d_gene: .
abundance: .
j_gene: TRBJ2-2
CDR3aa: CASSGGVNTGELFF
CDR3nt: TGTGCCAGCAGCGGGGGGGTGAACACCGGGGAGCTGTTTTTT

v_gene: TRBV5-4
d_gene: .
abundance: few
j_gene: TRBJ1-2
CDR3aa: CASSLGWAQLNYGYTF
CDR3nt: TGTGCCAGCAGCTTGGGGTGGGCCCAACTCAACTATGGCTACACCTTC

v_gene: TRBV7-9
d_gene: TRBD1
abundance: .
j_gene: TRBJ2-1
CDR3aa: CASSLGTGINYNEQFF
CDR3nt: TGTGCCAGCAGCTTAGGGACAGGGATAAATTACAATGAGCAGTTCTTC

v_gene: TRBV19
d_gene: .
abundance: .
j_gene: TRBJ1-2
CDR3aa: CASSVRGGGYTF
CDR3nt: TGTGCCAGTAGTGTGCGGGGAGGCGGCTACACCTTC

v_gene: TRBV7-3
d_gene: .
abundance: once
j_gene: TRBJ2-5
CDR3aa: CASSSSPGGETQYF
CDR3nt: TGTGCCAGCAGCTCGTCTCCCGGGGGAGAGACCCAGTACTTC

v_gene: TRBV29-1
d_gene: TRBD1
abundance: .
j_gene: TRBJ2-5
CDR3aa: CSVVDNRGPTLETQYF
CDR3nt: TGCAGCGTTGTGGATAACAGGGGTCCGACTTTAGAGACCCAGTACTTC

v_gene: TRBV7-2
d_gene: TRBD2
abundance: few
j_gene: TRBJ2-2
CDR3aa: CASKTRGGVTGELFF
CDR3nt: TGTGCCAGCAAAACTCGGGGGGGGGTAACCGGGGAGCTGTTTTTT

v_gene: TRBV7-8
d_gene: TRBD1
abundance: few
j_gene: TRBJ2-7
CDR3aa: CASSWRQGASPYEQYF
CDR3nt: TGTGCCAGCAGCTGGAGACAGGGGGCGTCACCCTACGAGCAGTACTTC